This paragraph covers one TCR beta chain sequence. Antigen unknown. This specimen comes from a study of blood T cells in healthy people across ages. Notes on the study in general: Getting older went along with TCR beta diversity per million T cells dropping roughly linearly. More naive CD4+ cells and higher diversity marked long-lived donors relative to aged donors.

Germline values: CDR1 SGDLS, CDR2 YYNGEE. This CDR3 spans 15 amino acids. The authors ran a second PCR of roughly 6 to 12 cycles using a sample-barcoded 5' primer and a J-beta primer mix. A template-switch adaptor that had 12 random nucleotides put a tag on each cDNA molecule. Each CDR3 protein is one row after TCRdb ran MiXCR on the 5' RACE reads. The top ten clones hold under 65% of a sample with approximately 350,000 distinct CDR3 sequences, approximately 47% of them seen once. A minimum of 6 million PBMCs was isolated per sample. The TCR comes from a man in his 60s in good health. The V gene is TRBV9, the J gene TRBJ2-1, with D uncertain. The J call may be in error: the DNA end matches TRBJ2-7 better. What was sequenced was blood. In nucleotides, the CDR3 is TGTGCCAGCAGCGTAGCGGAGACTCCCTACAATGAGCAGTACTTC. It translates to CASSVAETPYNEQYF.